This T cell receptor (beta chain) was captured in a study of T cell responses to AZD1222 COVID-19 vaccine. General study results and limits: Per reports, nearly half of all spike-specific TCRs target regions that are unmutated in variants. Donor demographics were predominantly white British with a female majority; clonal diversity may be underestimated.

The CDR3 contains 11 residues. Germline V gene lookup returns CDR1 SGHDN and CDR2 FVKESK. The table came from immunoSEQ multiplex PCR; TCRdb's copy has only in-frame clones and leaves some out. This sample carries 98,000 or so clones, around nine tenths of them seen once, and the ten largest clones take around 9%. Remarks on this clone: Its target is not known. One end of the junction varies from germline; a read error may be responsible.

The genes are TRBV14 and TRBJ1-2; D is uncertain. Specimen: peripheral blood, collected on day 0 of AZD1222 vaccination. The clonotype comes from an adult in good health. The CDR3 spells CASSQDGPYGF. CDR3 nucleotide sequence: TGTGCCAGCAGCCAAGACGGCCCATACGGCTTC.